This T cell receptor (beta chain) was captured in a study of OX40 agonist ivuxolimab in advanced cancers. Study-wide points: In general, CD8+ T cells held more expanded clones than CD4+ did, on average.

CDR3 size: 18 residues. The germline V and J ends were trimmed by 5 bases and 0 bases, with 22 bases remaining between them. Germline V gives CDR1 SGHVS, CDR2 FQNEAQ. On this clone: Its antigen is not known.

Measured with immunoSEQ multiplex PCR; TCRdb has only the in-frame clones, and not every one. The table lists roughly 70,000 clones, 80% to 90% of them singletons. The sequencing used CD4+ or CD8+ T cells sorted from blood, collected in a trial of the OX40 agonist ivuxolimab. The origin of this receptor is an adult with an advanced solid tumor such as melanoma, head and neck, liver or kidney cancer. This rearrangement joins TRBV7-8 to TRBJ1-1, with D perhaps matching TRBD1 (5 bases). The CDR3: CASSLTGGLLILNTEAFF. The CDR3 coding sequence is TGTGCCAGCAGCCTAACGGGGGGTCTCCTAATTCTGAACACTGAAGCTTTCTTT.